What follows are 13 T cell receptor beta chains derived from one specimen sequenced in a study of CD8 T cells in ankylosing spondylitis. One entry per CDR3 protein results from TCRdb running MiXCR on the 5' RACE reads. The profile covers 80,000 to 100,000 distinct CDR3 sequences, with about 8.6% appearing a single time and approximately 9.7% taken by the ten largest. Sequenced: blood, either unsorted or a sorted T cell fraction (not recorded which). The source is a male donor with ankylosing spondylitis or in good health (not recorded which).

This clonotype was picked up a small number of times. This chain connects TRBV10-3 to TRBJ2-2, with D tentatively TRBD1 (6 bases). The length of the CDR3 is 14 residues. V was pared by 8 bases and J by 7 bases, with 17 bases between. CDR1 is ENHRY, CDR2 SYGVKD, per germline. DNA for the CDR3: TGTGCCATCGCTGTGGCAGGGGATGACGGGGAGCTGTTTTTT. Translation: CAIAVAGDDGELFF.

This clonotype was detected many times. In DNA form, the CDR3 reads TGTGCCAGCAGCCAAGATCTTCAGCCTAATCAGCCCCAGCATTTT. Its protein product is CASSQDLQPNQPQHF. The rearrangement links TRBV3-1 to TRBJ1-5, with D hard to call. There are 15 residues in the CDR3. The V and J ends lost 0 bases and 4 bases respectively, with 10 bases between them. The V gene's germline CDR1 is LGHDT and CDR2 YNNKEL (reference sequence).

CDR3 sequence reads: CASSLAPQGVIDTQYF. The CDR3 DNA is TGTGCCAGCAGCTTAGCGCCACAGGGGGTGATAGATACGCAGTATTTT. This rearrangement joins TRBV7-2 to TRBJ2-3; TRBD1 aligns across 8 bases. Trimming removed 0 bases from V and 5 bases from J; junction bases left unmatched: 7. This CDR3 contains 16 residues. Germline CDR1 is SGHTA and CDR2 is FQGNSA.

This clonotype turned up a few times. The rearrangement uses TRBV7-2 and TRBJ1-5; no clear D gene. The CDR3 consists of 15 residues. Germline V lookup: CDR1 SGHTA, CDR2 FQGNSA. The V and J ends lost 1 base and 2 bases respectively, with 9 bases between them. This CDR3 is CASSLELGGNQPQHF. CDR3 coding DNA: TGTGCCAGCAGCTTAGAACTTGGGGGCAATCAGCCCCAGCATTTT.

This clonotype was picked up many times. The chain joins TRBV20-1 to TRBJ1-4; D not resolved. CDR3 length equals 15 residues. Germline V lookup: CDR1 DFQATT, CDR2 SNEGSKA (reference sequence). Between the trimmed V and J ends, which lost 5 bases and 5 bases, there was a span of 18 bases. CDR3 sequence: CSAGREPFSNEKLFF. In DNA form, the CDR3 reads TGCAGTGCTGGCCGGGAGCCCTTCTCAAATGAAAAACTGTTTTTT.

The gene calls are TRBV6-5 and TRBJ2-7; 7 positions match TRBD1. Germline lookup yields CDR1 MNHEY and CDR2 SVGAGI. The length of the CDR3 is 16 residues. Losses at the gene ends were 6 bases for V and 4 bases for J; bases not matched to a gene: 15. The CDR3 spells CASRYSDAGGMYEQYF. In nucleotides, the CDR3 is TGTGCCAGCAGATACAGTGACGCAGGGGGTATGTACGAGCAGTACTTC.

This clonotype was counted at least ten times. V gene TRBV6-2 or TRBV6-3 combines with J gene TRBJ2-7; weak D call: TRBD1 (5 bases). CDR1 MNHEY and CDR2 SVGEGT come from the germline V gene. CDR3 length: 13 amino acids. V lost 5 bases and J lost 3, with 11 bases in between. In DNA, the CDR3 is TGTGCCAGCAGTCGGACAAGTCTCTACGAGCAGTACTTC. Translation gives CASSRTSLYEQYF.

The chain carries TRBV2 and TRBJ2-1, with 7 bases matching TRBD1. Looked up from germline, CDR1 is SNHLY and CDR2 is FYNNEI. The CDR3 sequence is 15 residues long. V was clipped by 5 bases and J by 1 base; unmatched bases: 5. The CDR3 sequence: CASSRQGQSYNEQFF. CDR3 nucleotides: TGTGCCAGCAGTCGACAGGGACAGTCCTACAATGAGCAGTTCTTC.

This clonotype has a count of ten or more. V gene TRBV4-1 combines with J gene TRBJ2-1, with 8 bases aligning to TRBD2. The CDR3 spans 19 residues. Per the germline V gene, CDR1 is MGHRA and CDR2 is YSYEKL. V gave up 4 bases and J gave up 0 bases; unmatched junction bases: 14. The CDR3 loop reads CASSPRPFQRENSYNEQFF. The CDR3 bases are TGCGCCAGCAGCCCTAGACCGTTTCAGCGGGAGAACTCCTACAATGAGCAGTTCTTC.

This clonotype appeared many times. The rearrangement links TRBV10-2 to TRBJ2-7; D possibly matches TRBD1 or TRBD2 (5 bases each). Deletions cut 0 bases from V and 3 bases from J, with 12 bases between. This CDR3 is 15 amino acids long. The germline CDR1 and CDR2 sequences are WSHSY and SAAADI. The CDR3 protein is CASSESGPLHYEQYF. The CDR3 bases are TGCGCCAGCAGTGAGTCGGGACCTCTCCACTACGAGCAGTACTTC.

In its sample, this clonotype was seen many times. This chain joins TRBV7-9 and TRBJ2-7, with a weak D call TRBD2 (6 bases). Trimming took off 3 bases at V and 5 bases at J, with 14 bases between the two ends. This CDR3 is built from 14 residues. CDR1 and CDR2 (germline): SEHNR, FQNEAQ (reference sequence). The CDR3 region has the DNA TGTGCCAGCAGCTTGAGGGAGGTGGGCAACGAGCAGTACTTC. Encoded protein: CASSLREVGNEQYF.

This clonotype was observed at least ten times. CDR3 DNA: TGCGCCAGCAGCCTTGGGGGGCGGACCGGGGAGCTGTTTTTT. It specifies CASSLGGRTGELFF. The rearrangement uses TRBV4-3 and TRBJ2-2, with D perhaps matching TRBD1 or TRBD2 (6 bases each). The CDR3 consists of 14 residues. V lost 4 bases and J lost 5, with 11 bases in between. Per the germline V gene, CDR1 is LGHNA and CDR2 is YSLEER.

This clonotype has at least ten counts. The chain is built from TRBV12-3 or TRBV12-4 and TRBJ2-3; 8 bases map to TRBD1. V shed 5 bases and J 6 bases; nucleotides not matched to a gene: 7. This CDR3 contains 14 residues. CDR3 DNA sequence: TGTGCCAGCAGTGTCAACAGGGGGATGGATACGCAGTATTTT. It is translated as CASSVNRGMDTQYF.